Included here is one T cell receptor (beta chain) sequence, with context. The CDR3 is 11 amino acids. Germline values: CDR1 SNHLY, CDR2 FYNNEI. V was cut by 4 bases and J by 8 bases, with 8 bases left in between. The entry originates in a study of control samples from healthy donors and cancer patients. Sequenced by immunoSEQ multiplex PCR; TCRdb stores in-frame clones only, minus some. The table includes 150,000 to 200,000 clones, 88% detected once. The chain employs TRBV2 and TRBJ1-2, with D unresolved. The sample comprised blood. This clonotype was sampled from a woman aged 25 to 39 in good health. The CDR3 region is CASSGPGGYTF. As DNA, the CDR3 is TGTGCCAGCAGTGGTCCTGGGGGCTACACCTTC.